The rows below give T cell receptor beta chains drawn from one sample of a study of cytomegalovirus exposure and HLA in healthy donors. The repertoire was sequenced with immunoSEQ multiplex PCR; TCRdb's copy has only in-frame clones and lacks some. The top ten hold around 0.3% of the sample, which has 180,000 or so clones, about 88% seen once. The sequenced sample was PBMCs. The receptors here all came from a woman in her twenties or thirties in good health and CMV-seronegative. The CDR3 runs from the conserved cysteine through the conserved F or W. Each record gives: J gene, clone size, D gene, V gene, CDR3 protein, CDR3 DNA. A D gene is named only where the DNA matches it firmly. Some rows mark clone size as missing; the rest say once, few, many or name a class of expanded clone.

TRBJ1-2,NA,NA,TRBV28,CASSTPGGWAYGYTF,TGTGCCAGCAGCACCCCGGGGGGCTGGGCCTATGGCTACACCTTC
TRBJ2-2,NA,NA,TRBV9,CASSERVDTGELFF,TGTGCCAGCAGCGAACGGGTGGACACCGGGGAGCTGTTTTTT
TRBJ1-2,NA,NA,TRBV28,CASSLVQGNYGYTF,TGTGCCAGCAGTTTAGTACAGGGCAACTATGGCTACACCTTC
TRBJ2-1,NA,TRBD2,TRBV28,CATHGTSGPLGVRYEQFF,TGTGCCACCCACGGGACTAGCGGACCGTTAGGAGTTCGATATGAGCAGTTCTTC
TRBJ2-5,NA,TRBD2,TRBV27,CASSPGGKLRETQYF,TGTGCCAGCAGCCCCGGGGGGAAGTTGCGAGAGACCCAGTACTTC
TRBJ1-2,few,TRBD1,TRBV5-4,CASSHHFGTGSYGYTF,TGTGCCAGCAGCCACCACTTCGGGACAGGGAGCTATGGCTACACCTTC
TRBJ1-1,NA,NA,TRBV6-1,CASSEVGAVTGAFF,TGTGCCAGCAGTGAAGTTGGAGCAGTCACAGGAGCTTTCTTT
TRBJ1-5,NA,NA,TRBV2,CASSQGPEAQHF,TGTGCCAGCAGTCAAGGCCCTGAGGCCCAGCATTTT
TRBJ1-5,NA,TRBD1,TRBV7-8,CASSFGTGKEQPQHF,TGTGCCAGCAGCTTCGGGACAGGGAAGGAACAGCCCCAGCATTTT
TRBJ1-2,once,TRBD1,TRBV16,CASSPRLMTGENYGYTF,TGTGCCAGCAGCCCCCGTCTAATGACAGGGGAAAACTATGGCTACACCTTC
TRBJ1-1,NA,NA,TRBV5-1,CASSLARGGNTEAFF,TGCGCCAGCAGCTTGGCCCGGGGAGGGAACACTGAAGCTTTCTTT
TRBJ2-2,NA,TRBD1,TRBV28,CATRTGNTGELFF,TGTGCCACCAGGACAGGGAACACCGGGGAGCTGTTTTTT
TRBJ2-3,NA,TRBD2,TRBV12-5,CASGPGSGADTQYF,TGTGCTAGTGGCCCAGGTAGCGGGGCAGATACGCAGTATTTT
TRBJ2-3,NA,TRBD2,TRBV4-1,CASSQVPGGVTDTQYF,TGCGCCAGCAGCCAAGTCCCCGGGGGGGTCACAGATACGCAGTATTTT
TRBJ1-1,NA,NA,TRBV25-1,CASSEQGSRAFF,TGTGCCAGCAGTGAACAGGGATCCCGAGCTTTCTTT
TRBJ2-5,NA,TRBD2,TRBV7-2,CASSPQLAGGQETQYF,TGTGCCAGCAGCCCCCAGCTAGCGGGAGGGCAAGAGACCCAGTACTTC
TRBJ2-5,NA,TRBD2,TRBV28,CASRRGEETQYF,TGTGCCAGCAGACGGGGGGAAGAGACCCAGTACTTC
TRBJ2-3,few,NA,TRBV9,CASSPRGPSTDTQYF,TGTGCCAGCTCCCCCAGGGGCCCTAGCACAGATACGCAGTATTTT
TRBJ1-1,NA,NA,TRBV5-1,CASSLGTARTPEAFF,TGCGCCAGCAGCTTGGGGACAGCAAGAACGCCTGAAGCTTTCTTT
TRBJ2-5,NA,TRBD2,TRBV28,CASSLAAGGPETQYF,TGTGCCAGCAGTTTAGCAGCGGGAGGGCCGGAGACCCAGTACTTC
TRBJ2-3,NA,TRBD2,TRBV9,CASSPLGAGVPDTQYF,TGTGCCAGCAGCCCACTAGGAGCGGGGGTCCCGGATACGCAGTATTTT
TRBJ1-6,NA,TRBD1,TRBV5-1,CASSLAPGTAPFNSPLHF,TGCGCCAGCAGCTTGGCCCCCGGGACAGCCCCTTTTAATTCACCCCTCCACTTT
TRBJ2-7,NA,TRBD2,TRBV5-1,CASSLSGGDDEQYF,TGCGCCAGCAGTCTTAGCGGGGGAGATGACGAGCAGTACTTC
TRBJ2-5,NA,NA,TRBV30,CAWGAWEETQYF,TGTGCCTGGGGAGCTTGGGAAGAGACCCAGTACTTC
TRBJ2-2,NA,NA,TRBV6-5,CASSYSPPAGELFF,TGTGCCAGCAGTTACTCCCCTCCGGCCGGGGAGCTGTTTTTT
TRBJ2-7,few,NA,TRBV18,CASSPRAAPYEQYF,TGTGCCAGCTCACCGAGGGCCGCTCCCTACGAGCAGTACTTC
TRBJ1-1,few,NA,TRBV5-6,CASSPRSNTEAFF,TGTGCCAGCAGCCCCCGGTCGAACACTGAAGCTTTCTTT
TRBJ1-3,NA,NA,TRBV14,CASSQKRTLFGNTIYF,TGTGCCAGCAGCCAAAAACGGACTCTCTTTGGAAACACCATATATTTT
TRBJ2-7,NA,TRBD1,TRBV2,CASRVTGGKYEQYF,TGTGCCAGCAGGGTGACAGGGGGCAAGTACGAGCAGTACTTC
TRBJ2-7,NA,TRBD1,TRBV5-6,CASSISPGQGYEQYF,TGTGCCAGCAGCATCTCCCCGGGACAGGGCTACGAGCAGTACTTC
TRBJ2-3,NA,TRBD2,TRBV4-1,CASSQVAGGWDTQYF,TGCGCCAGCAGCCAAGTAGCGGGGGGGTGGGATACGCAGTATTTT
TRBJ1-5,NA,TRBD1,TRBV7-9,CASSSDRASNQPQHF,TGTGCCAGCAGCTCCGACAGGGCAAGCAATCAGCCCCAGCATTTT
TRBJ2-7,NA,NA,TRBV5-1,CASSPYQYYEQYF,TGCGCCAGCAGCCCCTACCAATACTACGAGCAGTACTTC
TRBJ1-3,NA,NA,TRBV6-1,CASSERLRSGNTIYF,TGTGCCAGCAGTGAGAGGCTCCGCTCTGGAAACACCATATATTTT
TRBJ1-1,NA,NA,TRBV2,CASRASSGQNTEAFF,TGTGCCAGCAGGGCCTCGAGCGGCCAGAACACTGAAGCTTTCTTT
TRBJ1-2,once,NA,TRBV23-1,CASSQPGKGYYGYTF,TGCGCCAGCAGTCAACCAGGGAAGGGGTACTATGGCTACACCTTC
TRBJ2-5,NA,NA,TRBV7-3,CAGSPWGGETQYF,TGTGCCGGCAGCCCGTGGGGGGGCGAGACCCAGTACTTC
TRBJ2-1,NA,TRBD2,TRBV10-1,CASSGGLAGGENEQFF,TGCGCCAGCAGTGGTGGACTAGCGGGAGGGGAGAATGAGCAGTTCTTC
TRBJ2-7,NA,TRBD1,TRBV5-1,CASSLGQGDEQYF,TGCGCCAGCAGCTTGGGACAGGGCGACGAGCAGTACTTC
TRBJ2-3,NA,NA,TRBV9,CATSTGTDTQYF,TGTGCCACCTCGACTGGCACAGATACGCAGTATTTT
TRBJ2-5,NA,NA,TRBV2,CASGQGRETQYF,TGTGCCAGCGGTCAGGGGCGAGAGACCCAGTACTTC
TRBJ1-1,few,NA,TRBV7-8,CASSLDPGTNTEAFF,TGTGCCAGCAGCTTAGATCCAGGGACAAACACTGAAGCTTTCTTT
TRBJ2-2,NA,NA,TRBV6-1,CASSEVHRANTGELFF,TGTGCCAGCAGTGAAGTTCACAGGGCGAACACCGGGGAGCTGTTTTTT
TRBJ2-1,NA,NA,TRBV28,CASSLVRTYNEQFF,TGTGCCAGCAGTTTGGTAAGGACTTACAATGAGCAGTTCTTC
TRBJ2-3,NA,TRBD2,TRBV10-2,CASSGAGGSTDTQYF,TGCGCCAGCAGTGGAGCGGGGGGGAGCACAGATACGCAGTATTTT
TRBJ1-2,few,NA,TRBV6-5,CASSRGDYGYTF,TGTGCCAGCAGCAGGGGTGACTATGGCTACACCTTC
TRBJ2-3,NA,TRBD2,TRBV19,CASREIAGGGTDTQYF,TGTGCCAGTAGAGAGATTGCGGGAGGAGGCACAGATACGCAGTATTTT
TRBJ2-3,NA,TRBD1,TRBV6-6,CASSYAPTGSRDTQYF,TGTGCCAGCAGTTATGCTCCGACAGGGAGTAGGGATACGCAGTATTTT
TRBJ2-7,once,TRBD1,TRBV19,CASSRGQGAAEQYF,TGTGCCAGTAGCCGGGGACAGGGGGCGGCCGAGCAGTACTTC
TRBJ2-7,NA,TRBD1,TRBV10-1,CASSDGRGQGLGEQYF,TGCGCCAGCAGTGACGGTAGGGGACAGGGGCTGGGAGAGCAGTACTTC
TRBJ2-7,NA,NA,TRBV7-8,CASSLPNPGPFYEQYF,TGTGCCAGCAGCTTACCCAACCCAGGGCCCTTTTACGAGCAGTACTTC
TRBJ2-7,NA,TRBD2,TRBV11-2,CASSLRGSTSVPYEQYF,TGTGCCAGCAGCTTAAGGGGATCGACTAGCGTCCCCTACGAGCAGTACTTC